This T cell receptor beta chain emerged from a study of blood T cell repertoires in COVID-19. About the research overall: T cells, B-cell-depleted T cells, or PBMCs supplied cDNA or gDNA.

In the study's own analysis: Researchers report that nucleated cell counts were estimated from reference gene primer amplification. Clones were read by immunoSEQ multiplex PCR, and TCRdb kept only the in-frame ones, dropping some. For V, J and clone size, that table is used; D and trimming come from the DNA. There are a few hundred thousand clones in the sample; about 90% occur only once, and under 3% lies in the top ten. CDR1 and CDR2 (germline): LNHDA, SQIVND (reference sequence). This CDR3 has 19 amino acids. V shed 5 bases and J 1 base; nucleotides not matched to a gene: 8. The chain employs TRBV19 and TRBJ2-1; 16 bases align to TRBD2. The clonotype was recovered from a person aged 18 to 29 with COVID-19, enrolled during active disease. The specimen was peripheral blood. CDR3 region: CASSAGTSGRAKSYNEQFF. The DNA for the CDR3 is TGTGCCAGTAGTGCCGGGACTAGCGGGAGGGCCAAATCCTACAATGAGCAGTTCTTC. The variable domain in full, with the rest retrieved from reference TRBV19 and TRBJ2-1, is DGGITQSPKYLFRKEGQNVTLSCEQNLNHDAMYWYRQDPGQGLRLIYYSQIVNDFQKGDIAEGYSVSREKKESFPLTVTSAQKNPTAFYLCASSAGTSGRAKSYNEQFFGPGTRLTVL.